The rows below give T cell receptor beta chains drawn from one sample of a study of untreated major depressive disorder. TCRdb's table, derived via immunoSEQ multiplex PCR, lists solely in-frame clones and lacks some. The table lists around 20,000 clones, under 90% of them singletons, with more than 0.45% in the top ten. The sequenced sample was CD4+ T cells from PBMCs. The source of these receptors is a woman in her thirties or forties in good health. CDR3s include the opening cysteine and the closing phenylalanine or tryptophan. A D gene is named only where the DNA matches it firmly. Only some rows state a clone size, as once, few, many or a class for expanded clones.

J	size	D	V	DNA	CDR3
TRBJ2-1	.	.	TRBV28	TGTGCCAGCAGTTTAGGAGTTGTCTACAATGAGCAGTTCTTC	CASSLGVVYNEQFF
TRBJ1-2	.	.	TRBV2	TGTGCCAGCATGTCAATATCCCGGGGGTACACCTTC	CASMSISRGYTF
TRBJ1-6	.	.	TRBV5-1	TGCGCCAGCAGCTTGGAGCAGGGGCGGGCCCTCCACTTT	CASSLEQGRALHF
TRBJ1-1	.	.	TRBV30	TGTGCCTGGAGTGTAAGTTGGGCGAACACTGAAGCTTTCTTT	CAWSVSWANTEAFF
TRBJ1-5	.	.	TRBV4-1	TGCGCCAGCAGCCAAGAAACGACGACACAGCGTCCCCAGCATTTT	CASSQETTTQRPQHF
TRBJ1-2	.	.	TRBV28	TGTGCCAGCAGTGAGAGCTATGGCTACACCTTC	CASSESYGYTF
TRBJ1-2	.	.	TRBV28	TGTGCCAGCAGTTTCCGTAACTATGGCTACACCTTC	CASSFRNYGYTF
TRBJ1-1	.	TRBD1	TRBV10-3	TGTGCCATCAGTGGAACGGACAGGGGCACTGAAGCTTTCTTT	CAISGTDRGTEAFF
TRBJ1-3	.	.	TRBV18	TGTGCCAGCTGGCCAGGGGTTTCTGGAAACACCATATATTTT	CASWPGVSGNTIYF
TRBJ2-4	.	.	TRBV4-2	TGTGCCAGCAGCCTTGACGGGGGTAGCAGCATTCAGTACTTC	CASSLDGGSSIQYF
TRBJ2-1	.	.	TRBV27	TGTGCCAGCAGTTTAAAGTTTGGCAATGAGCAGTTCTTC	CASSLKFGNEQFF
TRBJ1-6	.	.	TRBV5-6	TGTGCCAGCAGCACATGGCTTTCAGGGAGGGTGTCACCCCTCCACTTT	CASSTWLSGRVSPLHF
TRBJ1-2	.	.	TRBV23-1	TGCGCGCGGGGGGGAGCATATGGCTACACCTTC	CARGGAYGYTF
TRBJ2-3	.	.	TRBV7-2	TGTGCCAGCAGCTTCCAGACTAGAGGAGTCCGGGATACGCAGTATTTT	CASSFQTRGVRDTQYF
TRBJ1-3	.	.	TRBV7-8	TGTGCCAGCAGCAAATCCCCGGGACCCCTTGGAGACACCATATATTTT	CASSKSPGPLGDTIYF
TRBJ1-6	.	TRBD1	TRBV6-5	TGTGCCGCCTCCCCCGGACAGGTCAATTCACCCCTCCACTTT	CAASPGQVNSPLHF
TRBJ1-2	.	TRBD1	TRBV7-9	TGTGCCAGCAGCTTATTCCCCCCGGACAGGGGGGAGGACTATGGCTACACCTTC	CASSLFPPDRGEDYGYTF
TRBJ1-4	.	.	TRBV5-1	TGCGCCAGCAGCCGATGGACAGCAACTAATGAAAAACTGTTTTTT	CASSRWTATNEKLFF
TRBJ2-1	.	.	TRBV23-1	TGCGCCAGCAGTCCCCGCCACGGGCCAAGGGAGCAGTTCTTC	CASSPRHGPREQFF
TRBJ2-3	.	.	TRBV25-1	TGTGCCAGCAGCCCCTTGGGGCAGGGAGGCGCAGATACGCAGTATTTT	CASSPLGQGGADTQYF
TRBJ1-1	.	.	TRBV6-5	TGTGCCAGCAGTTACTCGCCAGGGGTTGGCACTGAAGCTTTCTTT	CASSYSPGVGTEAFF
TRBJ1-2	few	.	TRBV21-1	TGTGCCAGCAGCACTACAGGGGTCTACACCTTC	CASSTTGVYTF
TRBJ1-1	.	.	TRBV15	TGTGCCACCAGCAGAGATGGGAGGGATGGAACTGAAGCTTTCTTT	CATSRDGRDGTEAFF
TRBJ2-2	.	.	TRBV4-2	TGTGCCAGCAGCCAAGTTAGAACCGGGGAGCTGTTTTTT	CASSQVRTGELFF
TRBJ1-2	.	.	TRBV28	TGTGCCAGCAGTTTCGGGGCAGATAAGAACTATGGCTACACCTTC	CASSFGADKNYGYTF
TRBJ2-2	few	.	TRBV27	TGTGCCAGCAGTTTATCGGGGGGGCTTGGCGGGGAGCTGTTTTTT	CASSLSGGLGGELFF
TRBJ2-2	once	TRBD2	TRBV5-4	TGTGCCAGCAGCTTGGCCTCGGTAGCGGGGGCCTCCGGGGAGCTGTTTTTT	CASSLASVAGASGELFF
TRBJ2-5	.	TRBD2	TRBV30	TGTGCCTGGACTAGCGGGAAAGAGACCCAGTACTTC	CAWTSGKETQYF
TRBJ1-4	.	TRBD1	TRBV7-8	TGTGCCAGCAGACCCAGGGGGGCAGCTAATGAAAAACTGTTTTTT	CASRPRGAANEKLFF
TRBJ1-2	.	TRBD1	TRBV6-5	TGTGCCAGCAGTTTCCGGACAGGGGGTGGCTACACCTTC	CASSFRTGGGYTF
TRBJ2-7	.	.	TRBV7-9	TGTGCCAGCAACGGACAGTCCTACGAGCAGTACTTC	CASNGQSYEQYF
TRBJ1-5	.	TRBD1	TRBV4-1	TGCGCCAGCAGTCTCACAGGGGGTCAGCCCCAGCATTTT	CASSLTGGQPQHF
TRBJ1-1	.	.	TRBV4-1	TGCGCCAGCAGCCGCCGTGGGGCTGAGGGAGCTTTCTTT	CASSRRGAEGAFF
TRBJ2-7	.	TRBD2	TRBV4-1	TGCGCCAGCAGCCAAGTGGACTTCCTAGCGGGAGGGCAGTACGAGCAGTACTTC	CASSQVDFLAGGQYEQYF
TRBJ2-1	.	.	TRBV5-1	TGCGCCAGCAGCTTACAACCCCAGGGTTTACAAGGGAACGATGAGCAGTTCTTC	CASSLQPQGLQGNDEQFF
TRBJ2-7	.	.	TRBV25-1	TGTGCCAGCAGTTGGGGCGCAGGAGTTAGCTCCTACGAGCAGTACTTC	CASSWGAGVSSYEQYF
TRBJ1-1	once	.	TRBV10-3	TGTGCCATCAGGCCGGACAGGAACACTGAAGCTTTCTTT	CAIRPDRNTEAFF
TRBJ2-4	.	.	TRBV28	TGTGCCAGCAGTTTCGGGTGGGACATTCAGTACTTC	CASSFGWDIQYF
TRBJ2-7	once	TRBD2	TRBV27	TGTGCCAGCAGACAGACAAGACTAGCGGGAGTGGGGGACCTTAGGGAGCAGTACTTC	CASRQTRLAGVGDLREQYF
TRBJ2-1	.	TRBD2	TRBV7-2	TGTGCCAGCAGCTTAATGGGATGGGGGGGGTCCTACAATGAGCAGTTCTTC	CASSLMGWGGSYNEQFF
TRBJ1-3	.	.	TRBV13	TGTGCCAGCAGGTTAGACATATCAGGCGGCACCATATATTTT	CASRLDISGGTIYF